This TCR beta chain was observed in a study of identical twins. The study's findings and limits: Compared with models, monozygotic twins showed more out-of-frame TCR alpha sharing.

TCRdb reprocessed the 5' RACE reads via MiXCR and lists one record per CDR3 protein. The sample carries about 790,000 distinct CDR3 sequences, about 18% recorded once. In regard to this clonotype: Its antigen is unknown.

The CDR3 totals 17 residues. V shed 8 bases and J 3 bases; nucleotides not matched to a gene: 13. From germline, CDR1 is MNHNS and CDR2 SASEGT. Separately, the same data were catalogued under a study of T cells expressing NK-cell markers.

This chain joins TRBV6-1 and TRBJ2-1; 10 bases are shared with TRBD2. The sequenced material came from PBMCs. This sequence originates from a woman aged 18-29 years in good health. CDR3 coding DNA: TGTGCCAGCTGGAGGACTAGCGGCCTCAGGATCTACAATGAGCAGTTCTTC. This encodes CASWRTSGLRIYNEQFF.